This T cell receptor gamma chain stems from a study of Vδ1+ human thymocytes. The CDR3 extends over 11 amino acids. Germline assignment: CDR1 VINAFY and CDR2 YDVSNSKD. Trimming removed 0 bases from V and 12 bases from J; junction bases left unmatched: 5. Sequences come from RNA converted to cDNA by reverse transcription. Pooled V-gene forward primers with one constant-region reverse primer generated the CDR3 amplicons by multiplex PCR. TCRdb processed the multiplex PCR reads again with the CATT caller. The sample consists of more than 9,000 gamma-chain clones, approximately 40% of them appearing once. The study, taken as a whole, reports: Many TRG clonotypes were shared between donors; TRD repertoires were essentially private. Highly polyclonal TRG and TRD repertoires with Gaussian CDR3 length distributions appeared in thymus. Bulk repertoire data may be misinterpreted because of unexpected Vdelta2 sequences. Despite high sort purity, 20% to 25% of thymic T cell receptor delta sequences were Vdelta2.

Points on this clone: The antigen remains unidentified.

Alphabeta T cells were depleted, then CD3+ Vdelta1+ Vdelta2- thymocytes were FACS-sorted. The source of this sequence is a boy younger than two who had congenital heart surgery. Specimen: Vdelta1+ gamma-delta thymocytes from the thymus. The subset: FACS-sorted CD3+ TCRalphabeta- TCRVdelta1+ TCRVdelta2- thymocytes. The chain links TRGV5 to TRGJ1 or TRGJ2. The J gene is not listed in TCRdb, so it was assigned here from a DNA match to germline. CDR3 loop: CATWDRRMKLF. The CDR3 DNA sequence: TGTGCCACCTGGGACAGGCGGATGAAACTCTTT.